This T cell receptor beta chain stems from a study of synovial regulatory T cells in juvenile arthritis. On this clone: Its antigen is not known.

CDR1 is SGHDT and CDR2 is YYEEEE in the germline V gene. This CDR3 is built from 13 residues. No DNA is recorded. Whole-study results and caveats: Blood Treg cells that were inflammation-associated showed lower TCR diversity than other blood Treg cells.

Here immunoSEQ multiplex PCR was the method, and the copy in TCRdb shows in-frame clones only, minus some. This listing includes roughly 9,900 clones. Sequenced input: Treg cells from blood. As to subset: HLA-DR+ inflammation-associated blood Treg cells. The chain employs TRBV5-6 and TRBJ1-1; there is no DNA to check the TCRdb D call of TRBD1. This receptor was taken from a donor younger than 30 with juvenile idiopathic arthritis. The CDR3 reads CASSWGTRGEAFF.